The rows below give T cell receptor beta chains drawn from one sample of a study of graft-versus-host responses after intestinal transplantation. The method was immunoSEQ multiplex PCR; TCRdb's version includes in-frame clones alone and lacks a portion of them. The table shows about 38,000 clones, with about four fifths occurring only once. Source: PBMCs, taken 1070 days after transplant. The receptor source for this set is a human patient who received an intestinal transplant, so some T cells may come from the graft donor. CDR3s include the opening cysteine and the closing phenylalanine or tryptophan. The D gene is left open where the match is weak. Size tells how often a clone was seen (once, few, many) or the class of an expanded clone, and some rows leave it out.

v_call: TRBV27; clone_size: few; d_call: TRBD2; j_call: TRBJ2-2; cdr3_nt: TGTGCCAGCAGTCCACTAGCGGGAGTGAACACCGGGGAGCTGTTTTTT; cdr3_aa: CASSPLAGVNTGELFF
v_call: TRBV23-1; clone_size: .; d_call: .; j_call: TRBJ2-3; cdr3_nt: TGCGCCAGCAGTCAATCGAAGGGGGGGCGCAGGGCTAGCGGACTTAGCACAGATACGCAGTATTTT; cdr3_aa: CASSQSKGGRRASGLSTDTQYF
v_call: TRBV14; clone_size: .; d_call: .; j_call: TRBJ2-5; cdr3_nt: TGTGCCAGCAGCGTTAGGGGTTTACGGGAGACCCAGTACTTC; cdr3_aa: CASSVRGLRETQYF
v_call: TRBV6-6; clone_size: .; d_call: .; j_call: TRBJ2-7; cdr3_nt: TGTGCCAGCAGTTCCCCGACAGTAATCTCCTACGAGCAGTACTTC; cdr3_aa: CASSSPTVISYEQYF
v_call: TRBV2; clone_size: .; d_call: .; j_call: TRBJ2-1; cdr3_nt: TGTGCCAGCAGCCGCGTAGGGGCGCGACCCAATGAGCAGTTCTTC; cdr3_aa: CASSRVGARPNEQFF
v_call: TRBV5-4; clone_size: .; d_call: .; j_call: TRBJ2-7; cdr3_nt: TGTGCCAGCAGCTTGGCCCTCCCCCCCTACGAGCAGTACTTC; cdr3_aa: CASSLALPPYEQYF
v_call: TRBV6-1; clone_size: once; d_call: .; j_call: TRBJ1-2; cdr3_nt: TGTGCCAGCAGTCAAGACAGGAGTGGAGGCTACACCTTC; cdr3_aa: CASSQDRSGGYTF
v_call: TRBV2; clone_size: .; d_call: TRBD2; j_call: TRBJ2-7; cdr3_nt: TGTGCCAGCAGTACTACTAGGTCGAGCGGGGGCGAGCAGTACTTC; cdr3_aa: CASSTTRSSGGEQYF
v_call: TRBV11-2; clone_size: .; d_call: .; j_call: TRBJ1-1; cdr3_nt: TGTGCCAGCAGCGAACGACCGCGGGGGGTGAACACTGAAGCTTTCTTT; cdr3_aa: CASSERPRGVNTEAFF
v_call: TRBV18; clone_size: few; d_call: .; j_call: TRBJ1-5; cdr3_nt: TGTGCCAGCTCGCCGGGCCAGGGGACAAGGGCTTCAGCCCAGCATTTT; cdr3_aa: CASSPGQGTRASAQHF
v_call: TRBV5-1; clone_size: .; d_call: .; j_call: TRBJ2-1; cdr3_nt: TGCGCCAGCAGCCCACAGGGAAACAATGAGCAGTTCTTC; cdr3_aa: CASSPQGNNEQFF
v_call: TRBV6-5; clone_size: .; d_call: .; j_call: TRBJ1-1; cdr3_nt: TGTGCCAGCAGTTACGGGGCTTCGAACACTGAAGCTTTCTTT; cdr3_aa: CASSYGASNTEAFF
v_call: TRBV18; clone_size: .; d_call: TRBD1; j_call: TRBJ2-6; cdr3_nt: TGTGCCAGCTCACTCCCGGGACAGGGAAGCTCTGGGGCCAACGTCCTGACTTTC; cdr3_aa: CASSLPGQGSSGANVLTF
v_call: TRBV29-1; clone_size: .; d_call: .; j_call: TRBJ2-5; cdr3_nt: TGCAGCGTTGAAGGAAGGGGGGAGACCCAGTACTTC; cdr3_aa: CSVEGRGETQYF
v_call: TRBV29-1; clone_size: once; d_call: .; j_call: TRBJ1-2; cdr3_nt: TGCAGCGTTATGAGTCACCTCGACTACTATGGCTACACCTTC; cdr3_aa: CSVMSHLDYYGYTF
v_call: TRBV10-3; clone_size: .; d_call: .; j_call: TRBJ2-1; cdr3_nt: TGTGCCATCAGTGATTCGAGACAGGCCCAGCCCTACAATGAGCAGTTCTTC; cdr3_aa: CAISDSRQAQPYNEQFF
v_call: TRBV9; clone_size: .; d_call: TRBD2; j_call: TRBJ2-1; cdr3_nt: TGTGCCAGCAGCGTAGGTGGACTAGCGGGAGGCAATGAGCAGTTCTTC; cdr3_aa: CASSVGGLAGGNEQFF
v_call: TRBV9; clone_size: .; d_call: .; j_call: TRBJ2-5; cdr3_nt: TGTGCCAGCAGCGTAGGTTTAGTTTCGGAGACCCAGTACTTC; cdr3_aa: CASSVGLVSETQYF
v_call: TRBV29-1; clone_size: .; d_call: .; j_call: TRBJ1-1; cdr3_nt: TGCAGCGTTGCAGGGACATTGAACACTGAAGCTTTCTTT; cdr3_aa: CSVAGTLNTEAFF
v_call: TRBV4-1; clone_size: .; d_call: TRBD1; j_call: TRBJ2-5; cdr3_nt: TGCGCCAGCAGCCGAGGACAGGGGGCGGGTCAAGAGACCCAGTACTTC; cdr3_aa: CASSRGQGAGQETQYF
v_call: TRBV2; clone_size: .; d_call: .; j_call: TRBJ1-3; cdr3_nt: TGTGCCAGCAGGCCCGGGACCGACTCTGGAAACACCATATATTTT; cdr3_aa: CASRPGTDSGNTIYF
v_call: TRBV28; clone_size: .; d_call: .; j_call: TRBJ1-2; cdr3_nt: TGTGCCAGCAGTTTAGAGGACAGTGTCTATGGCTACACCTTC; cdr3_aa: CASSLEDSVYGYTF
v_call: TRBV6-4; clone_size: few; d_call: TRBD2; j_call: TRBJ2-3; cdr3_nt: TGTGCCAGCAGTGACACTAGCGGGGGGGCCACAGATACGCAGTATTTT; cdr3_aa: CASSDTSGGATDTQYF
v_call: TRBV7-9; clone_size: .; d_call: TRBD1; j_call: TRBJ1-3; cdr3_nt: TGTGCCAGCAGCCCCGGACAGGACCGAAACACCATATATTTT; cdr3_aa: CASSPGQDRNTIYF
v_call: TRBV7-7; clone_size: few; d_call: TRBD2; j_call: TRBJ2-3; cdr3_nt: TGTGCTAGCAGCTTGACTAGCGGAGGCACAGATACGCAGTATTTT; cdr3_aa: CASSLTSGGTDTQYF
v_call: TRBV10-3; clone_size: .; d_call: TRBD1; j_call: TRBJ2-2; cdr3_nt: TGTGCCATCAGGAAGACAGGGGACACCGGGGAGCTGTTTTTT; cdr3_aa: CAIRKTGDTGELFF
v_call: TRBV19; clone_size: .; d_call: TRBD2; j_call: TRBJ2-1; cdr3_nt: TGTGCCAGTAGTATAGACCGCCGGCGGGAGCTTTTATTGGGTTCGTCCAATGAGCAGTTCTTC; cdr3_aa: CASSIDRRRELLLGSSNEQFF